This T cell receptor beta chain emerged from a study of blood T cell repertoires in COVID-19. The J segment lost 5 bases and the V segment lost 6 bases, leaving 5 bases of the junction unmatched. The V gene's germline CDR1 is LGHDT and CDR2 YNNKEL (reference sequence). The CDR3 has 13 residues. Source study methods: The assay estimated nucleated cells by amplifying reference gene primers. Profiling relied on immunoSEQ multiplex PCR, and the TCRdb table lists in-frame clones only, not all of them. The V and J calls and clone size were taken over from that table, and D and trimming were inferred from the DNA. The sample carries about 150,000 clones, approximately 78% recorded once.

The rearrangement links TRBV3-1 (or the pseudogene TRBV3-2) to TRBJ1-2, with 8 nucleotides matching TRBD1. The origin of this receptor is a human donor with acute or convalescent COVID-19. The donor label of this sample is uncertain. The source material was peripheral blood. CDR3 in DNA: TGTGCCAGCAGTTGGACAGGGTGGTATGGCTACACCTTC. Protein: CASSWTGWYGYTF.